What follows are 26 T cell receptor delta chains derived from one specimen sequenced in a study of gamma-delta chains in newborns, infants, children. TCRdb redid clone calling on the reads using CATT. This sample carries roughly 3,500 delta-chain clones, approximately 1.3% of them seen once, and the ten largest clones take around a fifth. Sequencing was done on a sample of blood. All receptors derive from a child who was a newborn, infant or young child, either healthy, febrile or measles-vaccinated (not recorded which).

A note on this clone: One base separates it from a far larger clone, so it is likely a read error. Other nucleotide sequences from this sample produce the same CDR3. CDR3 DNA sequence: TGTGCCTGTGACACCGAAGCAGGGGGATCCTCTACCTGGGACACCCGACAGATGTTTTTC. Its translation: CACDTEAGGSSTWDTRQMFF. V is TRDV2 and J is TRDJ3; 7 nucleotides align to TRDD3. CDR1 and CDR2 (germline): GEAIGNYY, EKD. This CDR3 is 20 amino acids long. The trim removed 0 bases at V and 2 bases at J, leaving 12 bases unmatched.

On this clone itself: TCRdb pairs this DNA with a much larger clone's protein that differs at residue 10, likely a read error; the protein shown was translated from the DNA. The chain joins TRDV2 to TRDJ3; TRDD3 aligns across 7 bases. Per germline, CDR1 GEAIGNYY and CDR2 EKD. V lost 1 base, J lost 5 bases, and 7 bases stayed unmatched. The CDR3 consists of 17 residues. The CDR3 coding sequence is TGTGCCTGTGACACTGGGGGACGGTCCCGGGACACCCGACAGATGTTTTTC. As protein: CACDTGGRSRDTRQMFF.

Worth noting for this clone: The translation of this DNA and the TCRdb protein of a much larger clone differ at residue 10, probably owing to a read error; the protein shown here is translated from the DNA. This chain joins TRDV2 and TRDJ2; TRDD3 is a possible D gene (5 bases). The CDR3 length is 14 residues. Germline CDR1 reads GEAIGNYY; CDR2 reads EKD. The CDR3 sequence: CACDSGTLTVQLFF. For the CDR3, the DNA is TGTGCCTGTGACTCGGGGACCCTGACAGTACAACTCTTCTTT.

This clone has just a few counts. A far larger clone is one nucleotide away, so this likely arose from a read error. This CDR3 is also generated by other DNA sequences in the sample. The genes are TRDV3 and TRDJ1; D ambiguous. The length of the CDR3 is 11 residues. The V end lost 3 bases, the J end lost 11 bases, and 16 bases lay between the germline ends. CDR1 TVYSNPD and CDR2 GDNSRS come from the germline V gene (reference sequence). CDR3 amino acids: CALSAGLELIF. In DNA form, the CDR3 reads TGTGCCTTGAGTGCGGGCTTGGAGCTCATCTTT.

With regard to this clone: The translation of this DNA and the TCRdb protein of a much larger clone differ at residue 7, probably owing to a read error; the protein shown here is translated from the DNA. Distinct nucleotide sequences in the sample also encode this CDR3. The chain is built from TRDV2 and TRDJ3; D ambiguous. Trimming left V 2 bases short and J 0 bases short, with 10 bases between. Looked up from germline, CDR1 is GEAIGNYY and CDR2 is EKD. This CDR3 has 17 residues. The CDR3 sequence is CACDILRDSWDTRQMFF. CDR3 in DNA: TGTGCCTGTGACATACTGCGGGACTCCTGGGACACCCGACAGATGTTTTTC.

Details on this clone: A single base is all that separates this from a far larger clone, so a read error is likely. Other DNA sequences in the sample encode the same CDR3. The chain carries TRDV2 and TRDJ3, with 10 bases lining up with TRDD3. Looked up from germline, CDR1 is GEAIGNYY and CDR2 is EKD. The CDR3 has 17 residues. The chain's CDR3 is CACDVLGDSWDTRQMFF. The CDR3 DNA reads TGTGCCTGTGACGTACTGGGGGATTCCTGGGACACCCGGCAGATGTTTTTC.

Regarding this clone: This DNA's translation and the protein TCRdb lists, from a much larger clone, do not match at residue 3, likely due to a read error; the protein shown is translated from the DNA. CDR3 DNA: TGTGCCCGTGACTACTGGGGGATACGCTCCTGGGACACCCGACAGATGTTTTTC. Its protein product is CARDYWGIRSWDTRQMFF. This rearrangement joins TRDV2 to TRDJ3; TRDD3 agrees at 13 bases. CDR1 and CDR2 from the germline V gene are GEAIGNYY and EKD. The CDR3 is 18 amino acids.

This clone was found a few times. For this DNA, TCRdb reports the protein of a much larger clone, which diverges at residue 13, most likely from a read error; the protein presented here is translated directly from the DNA. This chain connects TRDV3 to TRDJ2; D not certain. The CDR3 loop spans 15 amino acids. In germline, CDR1 is TVYSNPD, CDR2 GDNSRS (reference sequence). The CDR3 loop is CAFSSGPFLTAQPFF. Here the CDR3 DNA reads TGTGCCTTTAGTAGCGGACCCTTTTTGACAGCACAACCCTTCTTT. Variable domain in full (rest from reference TRDV3 and TRDJ2): CDKVTQSSPDQTVASGSEVVLLCTYDTVYSNPDLFWYRIRPDYSFQFVFYGDNSRSEGADFTQGRFSVKHILTQKAFHLVISPVRTEDSATYYCAFSSGPFLTAQPFFGKGTQLIVEP.

This clone was picked up a small number of times. The translation of this DNA and the TCRdb protein of a much larger clone differ at residue 10, probably owing to a read error; the protein shown here is translated from the DNA. The chain employs TRDV2 and TRDJ3, with D tentatively TRDD3 (6 bases). V shed 0 bases and J shed 2 bases, with 13 bases lying between them. Germline CDR1 and CDR2: GEAIGNYY and EKD. CDR3 size: 18 residues. The DNA of the CDR3 is TGTGCCTGTGACACCGCCGGATACAGCCCCTGGGACACCCGACAGATGTTTTTC. It encodes CACDTAGYSPWDTRQMFF.

Only a few counts were recorded for this clone. The TCRdb record carries a much larger clone's protein, which differs from this DNA's translation at residue 11; a read error is the likely cause, and the protein listed here is the DNA translation. The rearrangement joins TRDV2 to TRDJ3; 13 bases are a match to TRDD3. The CDR3 has 20 residues. Germline V CDR1 and CDR2: GEAIGNYY, EKD. The J segment lost 4 bases and the V segment lost 3 bases, leaving 11 bases of the junction unmatched. The CDR3 sequence is CACDSVLGDTHHWDTRQMFF. As DNA, the CDR3 is TGTGCCTGTGACTCCGTACTGGGGGATACGCACCATTGGGACACCCGACAGATGTTTTTC.

About this clone itself: Translating this DNA gives a protein that differs at residue 5 from the TCRdb one, which belongs to a much larger clone; a read error is likely, and the protein shown is this translation. The rearrangement joins TRDV2 to TRDJ3, with 13 positions matching TRDD3. V lost 2 bases to trimming and J lost 0 bases; unmatched junction nucleotides: 12. The CDR3 runs to 22 residues. The germline CDR1 and CDR2 sequences are GEAIGNYY and EKD. CDR3 residues: CACDRVLGDTREPSWDTRQMFF. The DNA of the CDR3 is TGTGCCTGTGACAGAGTACTGGGGGATACGCGGGAACCCTCCTGGGACACCCGACAGATGTTTTTC.

This clone was seen a handful of times. The TCRdb record carries a much larger clone's protein, which differs from this DNA's translation at residue 9; a read error is the likely cause, and the protein listed here is the DNA translation. This sequence joins TRDV2 and TRDJ3, with D possibly TRDD3 on 5 matching bases. CDR3 length: 17 amino acids. Germline values: CDR1 GEAIGNYY, CDR2 EKD. V was pared by 3 bases and J by 2 bases, with 13 bases between. In nucleotides, the CDR3 is TGTGCCTGTGACCGGGGAAAAAGCACCTGGGACACCCGACAGATGTTTTTC. Translation gives CACDRGKSTWDTRQMFF.

As for this clone: Possible read error: a much larger clone is one base away. Distinct nucleotide sequences in the sample also encode this CDR3. The CDR3 nucleotides are TGCGCCTCCCCCGTATTGACAGCACAACTCTTCTTT. As protein: CASPVLTAQLFF. The rearrangement joins TRDV3 to TRDJ2; D unresolved. Germline values: CDR1 TVYSNPD, CDR2 GDNSRS (reference sequence). This CDR3 region has 12 residues. The full variable domain, rest sourced from reference TRDV3 and TRDJ2, is CDKVTQSSPDQTVASGSEVVLLCTYDTVYSNPDLFWYRIRPDYSFQFVFYGDNSRSEGADFTQGRFSVKHILTQKAFHLVISPVRTEDSATYYCASPVLTAQLFFGKGTQLIVEP.

This clone has only a few counts. TCRdb records a much larger clone's protein for this DNA, with a difference at residue 8 that likely arises from a read error; the protein given is the translation of the DNA. The CDR3 DNA sequence: TGTGCCTGTGACCCTCTCGTACGGGGGGATACGCCCTGGGACACCCGACAGATGTTTTTC. Protein sequence: CACDPLVRGDTPWDTRQMFF. The rearrangement uses TRDV2 and TRDJ3; the match to TRDD3 covers 10 bases. There are 20 residues in the CDR3. Looked up from germline, CDR1 is GEAIGNYY and CDR2 is EKD. The V segment lost 3 bases and the J segment 2 bases; nucleotides outside the gene matches: 12.

In its sample, this clone ranks as medium-sized (0.01 to 0.1%). This may be a read error, as it is one base from a much larger clone. The same CDR3 arises from other DNA sequences in this sample as well. The V and J genes are TRDV2 and TRDJ2, with TRDD3 matching 13 bases. The CDR3 spans 14 residues. The germline V gene encodes CDR1 GEAIGNYY and CDR2 EKD. The V segment lost 3 bases and the J segment 11 bases; nucleotides outside the gene matches: 5. The CDR3 DNA follows: TGTGCCTGTGACCTACTGGGGGATACGGCGCAACTCTTCTTT. It encodes CACDLLGDTAQLFF.

About this clone: TCRdb's protein for this DNA is that of a much larger clone and differs from the translation at residue 15, likely a read error; the protein shown is the DNA translation. Other nucleotide sequences from this sample produce the same CDR3. The rearrangement joins TRDV2 to TRDJ2, with a possible D match to TRDD3 (6 bases). The CDR3 extends over 17 amino acids. Germline values: CDR1 GEAIGNYY, CDR2 EKD. The CDR3 sequence: CACDTDPPARGTAQPFF. The CDR3 DNA reads TGCGCCTGTGACACCGATCCTCCCGCTAGGGGGACAGCACAACCCTTCTTT.

This clone is classed as medium-sized (0.01 to 0.1%). With a far larger clone one base away, a read error is the likely cause. The sample has other DNA sequences that encode this CDR3 too. The chain links TRDV2 to TRDJ3; TRDD3 matches 9 bases. The CDR3 has 16 residues. Germline V gene lookup returns CDR1 GEAIGNYY and CDR2 EKD. The CDR3 protein is CACDTGGYWGTRQMFF. The CDR3 DNA reads TGTGCCTGTGACACCGGGGGATACTGGGGCACCCGACAGATGTTTTTC.

The sample holds a few counts of this clone. This likely stems from a read error, as it lies one base from a far larger clone. Other DNA sequences of this sample code for an identical CDR3. V and J are TRDV2 and TRDJ3, with a tentative D call TRDD3 (6 bases). This CDR3 has 21 amino acids. The V gene's germline CDR1 is GEAIGNYY and CDR2 EKD. Between the trimmed V and J ends, which lost 0 bases and 0 bases, there was a span of 20 bases. Here the CDR3 reads CACDTGITGGMSSWDTRQMFF. The CDR3 coding sequence is TGTGCCTGTGACACCGGGATTACCGGGGGAATGAGCTCCTGGGACACCCGACAGATGTTTTTC.

A word on this clone: The junction does not match germline at one end; this may be a read error. CDR3 sequence (DNA): TGTGCCTGTGGCACCGTGCTGGGGGATAAAAGCTCCTGGGACACCCGACAGATGTTTTTC. Its protein is CACGTVLGDKSSWDTRQMFF. V is TRDV2 and J is TRDJ3, with TRDD3 identical over 10 bases. The CDR3 spans 20 residues. In germline, CDR1 is GEAIGNYY, CDR2 EKD.

Notes on this clone: TCRdb shows a much larger clone's protein in place of this DNA's translation, and the two differ at residue 10, likely through a read error; the protein shown is translated from the DNA. The chain carries TRDV2 and TRDJ3; 8 nucleotides line up with TRDD3. The germline gives CDR1 GEAIGNYY, CDR2 EKD. The CDR3 has 17 residues. The CDR3 protein is CACDSTGGSLDTRQMFF. DNA for the CDR3: TGTGCCTGTGACAGTACTGGGGGCTCCTTGGACACCCGACAGATGTTTTTC.

In this sample, this clone turned up a few times. A read error may produce the germline difference seen at one junction end. The chain uses TRDV1 and TRDJ1, with TRDD3 matching over 9 bases. CDR1 and CDR2 from the germline V gene are TSWWSYY and QGS. This CDR3 region has 19 residues. CDR3 protein: CALGVSRILGDPYTDKHIF. The DNA of the CDR3 is TGTGCTCTTGGGGTCTCGAGGATACTGGGGGACCCGTACACCGATAAACACATCTTT.

With respect to this clone: A read error is the likely source, as a far larger clone sits one nucleotide away. Other DNA sequences in the same sample also yield this CDR3. The chain carries TRDV2 and TRDJ2; TRDD3 aligns across 10 bases. Per germline, CDR1 GEAIGNYY and CDR2 EKD. The CDR3 runs to 14 residues. CDR3 region: CACDPWGIEAQLFF. The CDR3 region has the DNA TGCGCCTGTGACCCCTGGGGGATAGAAGCACAACTCTTCTTT.

A word on this clone: The protein that TCRdb holds for this DNA derives from a much larger clone and differs from the translated DNA at residue 7, which likely indicates a read error; the protein shown here is translated from the DNA. CDR3 sequence: CACDTVPGALSWDTRQMFF. The CDR3 DNA follows: TGTGCCTGTGACACTGTACCGGGGGCCTTATCCTGGGACACCCGACAGATGTTTTTC. The rearrangement uses TRDV2 and TRDJ3, with D perhaps matching TRDD3 (5 bases). Germline V lookup: CDR1 GEAIGNYY, CDR2 EKD. V was pared by 1 base and J by 1 base, with 16 bases between. The CDR3 has 19 amino acids.

This clone came up a few times. Only one base separates this from a far larger clonotype, so it likely reflects a read error. In the same sample, other DNA sequences code for this CDR3. This rearrangement joins TRDV2 to TRDJ3; 7 bases match TRDD3. The CDR3 contains 18 residues. Germline CDR1 reads GEAIGNYY; CDR2 reads EKD. DNA for the CDR3: TGCGCCTGTGACACCGCGAGTGGGGGATCCTGGGACACCCGACAGATGTTTTTC. Its protein is CACDTASGGSWDTRQMFF.

In the case of this clone: This probably arose from a read error, given a far larger clone one base away. This CDR3 is also generated by other DNA sequences in the sample. This chain connects TRDV2 to TRDJ3; D perhaps matches TRDD3 (6 bases). The CDR3 contains 17 residues. The germline CDR1 and CDR2 sequences are GEAIGNYY and EKD. This CDR3 reads CACDLLGSSWDTRQMFF. The CDR3 coding sequence is TGTGCCTGTGACTTACTGGGCAGCTCCTGGGATACCCGACAGATGTTTTTC.

As to this clone: TCRdb attributes to this sequence the protein of a much larger clone, which differs from the DNA translation at residue 3; a read error is likely, and the protein displayed is translated from the DNA. The CDR3 DNA reads as TGTGCCCGTGACTCCTGGGGGCCCCGCTCCTGGGACACCCGACAGATGTTTTTC. Translation: CARDSWGPRSWDTRQMFF. The rearrangement links TRDV2 to TRDJ3; TRDD3 matches 7 bases. The CDR3 consists of 18 residues. Germline V gives CDR1 GEAIGNYY, CDR2 EKD.